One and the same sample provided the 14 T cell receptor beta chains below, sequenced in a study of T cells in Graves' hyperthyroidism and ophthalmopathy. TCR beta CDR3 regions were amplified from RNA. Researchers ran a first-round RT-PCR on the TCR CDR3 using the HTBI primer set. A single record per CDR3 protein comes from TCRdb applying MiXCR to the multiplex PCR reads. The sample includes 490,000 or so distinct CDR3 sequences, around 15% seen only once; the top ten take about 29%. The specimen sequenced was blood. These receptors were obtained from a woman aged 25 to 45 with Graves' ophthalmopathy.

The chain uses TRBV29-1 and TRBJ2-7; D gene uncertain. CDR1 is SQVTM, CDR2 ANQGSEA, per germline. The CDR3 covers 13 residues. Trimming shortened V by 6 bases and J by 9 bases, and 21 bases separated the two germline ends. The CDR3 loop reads CSVKDGYEFGQYF. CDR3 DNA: TGCAGCGTGAAAGACGGCTACGAGTTTGGGCAGTACTTC.

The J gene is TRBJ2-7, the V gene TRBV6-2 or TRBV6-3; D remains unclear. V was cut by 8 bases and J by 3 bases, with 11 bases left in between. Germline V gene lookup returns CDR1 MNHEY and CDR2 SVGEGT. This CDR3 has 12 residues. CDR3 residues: CASGRIGYEQYF. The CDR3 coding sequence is TGTGCCAGCGGACGTATCGGCTACGAGCAGTACTTC.

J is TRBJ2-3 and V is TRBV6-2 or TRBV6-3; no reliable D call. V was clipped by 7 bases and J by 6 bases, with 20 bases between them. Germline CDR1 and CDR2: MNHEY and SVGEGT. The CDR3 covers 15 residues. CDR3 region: CASTTSGPSSDTQYF. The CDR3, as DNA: TGTGCCAGCACCACTTCCGGACCTTCGTCGGATACGCAGTATTTT.

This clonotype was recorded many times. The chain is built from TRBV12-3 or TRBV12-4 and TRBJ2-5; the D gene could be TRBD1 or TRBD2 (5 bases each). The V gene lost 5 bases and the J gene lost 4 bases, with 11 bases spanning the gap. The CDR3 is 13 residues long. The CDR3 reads CASSRGQGETQYF. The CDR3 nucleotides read TGTGCCAGCAGTCGCGGGCAGGGAGAGACCCAGTACTTC.

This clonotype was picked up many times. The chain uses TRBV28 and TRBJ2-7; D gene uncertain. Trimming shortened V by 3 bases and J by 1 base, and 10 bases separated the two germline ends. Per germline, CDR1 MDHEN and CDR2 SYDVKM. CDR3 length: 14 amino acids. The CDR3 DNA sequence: TGTGCCAGCAGTTTGGTTGGTAGGTCCTACGAGCAGTACTTC. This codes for CASSLVGRSYEQYF.

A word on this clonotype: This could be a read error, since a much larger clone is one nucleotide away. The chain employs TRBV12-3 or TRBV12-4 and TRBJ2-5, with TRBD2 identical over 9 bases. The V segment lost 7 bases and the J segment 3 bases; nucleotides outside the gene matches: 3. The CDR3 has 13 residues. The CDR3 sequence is CASTPSGKETQYF. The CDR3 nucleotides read TGTGCCAGCACCCCTAGCGGGAAAGAGACCCAGTACTTC.

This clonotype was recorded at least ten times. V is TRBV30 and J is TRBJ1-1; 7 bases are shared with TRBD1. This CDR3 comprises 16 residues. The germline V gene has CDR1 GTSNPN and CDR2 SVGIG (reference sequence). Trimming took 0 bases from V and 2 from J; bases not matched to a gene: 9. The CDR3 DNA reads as TGTGCCTGGAGTGTGGCAGGGGGACACATAAACACTGAAGCTTTCTTT. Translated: CAWSVAGGHINTEAFF.

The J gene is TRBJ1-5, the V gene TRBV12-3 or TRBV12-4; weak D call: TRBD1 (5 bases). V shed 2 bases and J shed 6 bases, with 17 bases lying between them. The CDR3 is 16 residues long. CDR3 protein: CASSLFPQGLPQPQHF. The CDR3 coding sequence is TGTGCCAGCAGTTTATTTCCGCAGGGTTTACCTCAGCCCCAGCATTTT.

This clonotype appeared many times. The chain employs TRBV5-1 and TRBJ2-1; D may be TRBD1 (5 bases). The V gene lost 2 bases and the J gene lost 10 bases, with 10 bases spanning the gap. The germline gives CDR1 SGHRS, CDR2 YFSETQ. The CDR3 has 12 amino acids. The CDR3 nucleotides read TGCGCCAGCAGCTTTGACAGACGAGAGCAGTTCTTC. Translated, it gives CASSFDRREQFF.

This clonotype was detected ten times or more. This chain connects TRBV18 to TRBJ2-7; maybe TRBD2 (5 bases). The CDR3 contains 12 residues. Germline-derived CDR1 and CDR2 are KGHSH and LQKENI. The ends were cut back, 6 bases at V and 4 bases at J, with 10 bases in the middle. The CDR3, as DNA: TGTGCCAGCTCCTTCGGGGTGTACGAGCAGTACTTC. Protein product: CASSFGVYEQYF.

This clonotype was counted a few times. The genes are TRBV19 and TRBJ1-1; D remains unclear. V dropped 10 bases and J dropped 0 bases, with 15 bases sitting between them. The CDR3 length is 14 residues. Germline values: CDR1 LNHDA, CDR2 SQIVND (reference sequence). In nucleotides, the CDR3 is TGTGCCACCCAAGGTCTATGGTTGAACACTGAAGCTTTCTTT. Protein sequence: CATQGLWLNTEAFF.

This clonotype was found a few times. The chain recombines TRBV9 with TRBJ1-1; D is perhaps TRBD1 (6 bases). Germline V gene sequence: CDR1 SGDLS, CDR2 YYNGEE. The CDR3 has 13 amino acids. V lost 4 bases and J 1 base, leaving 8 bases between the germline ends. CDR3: CASSRGTNTEAFF. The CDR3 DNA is TGTGCCAGCAGCAGGGGGACGAACACTGAAGCTTTCTTT.

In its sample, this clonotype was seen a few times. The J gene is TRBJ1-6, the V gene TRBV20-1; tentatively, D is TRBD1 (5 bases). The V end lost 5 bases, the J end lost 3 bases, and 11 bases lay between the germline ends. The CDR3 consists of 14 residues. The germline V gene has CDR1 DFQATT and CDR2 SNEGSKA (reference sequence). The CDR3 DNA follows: TGCAGTGCTTCCGGGACGGTCTATAATTCACCCCTCCACTTT. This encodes CSASGTVYNSPLHF.

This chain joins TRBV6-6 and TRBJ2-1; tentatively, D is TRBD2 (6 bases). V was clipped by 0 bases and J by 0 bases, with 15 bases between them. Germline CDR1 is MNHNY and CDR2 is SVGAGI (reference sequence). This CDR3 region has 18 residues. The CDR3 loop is CASSYSILERVSYNEQFF. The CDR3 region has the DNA TGTGCCAGCAGTTACTCGATCTTGGAGCGGGTCTCCTACAATGAGCAGTTCTTC.